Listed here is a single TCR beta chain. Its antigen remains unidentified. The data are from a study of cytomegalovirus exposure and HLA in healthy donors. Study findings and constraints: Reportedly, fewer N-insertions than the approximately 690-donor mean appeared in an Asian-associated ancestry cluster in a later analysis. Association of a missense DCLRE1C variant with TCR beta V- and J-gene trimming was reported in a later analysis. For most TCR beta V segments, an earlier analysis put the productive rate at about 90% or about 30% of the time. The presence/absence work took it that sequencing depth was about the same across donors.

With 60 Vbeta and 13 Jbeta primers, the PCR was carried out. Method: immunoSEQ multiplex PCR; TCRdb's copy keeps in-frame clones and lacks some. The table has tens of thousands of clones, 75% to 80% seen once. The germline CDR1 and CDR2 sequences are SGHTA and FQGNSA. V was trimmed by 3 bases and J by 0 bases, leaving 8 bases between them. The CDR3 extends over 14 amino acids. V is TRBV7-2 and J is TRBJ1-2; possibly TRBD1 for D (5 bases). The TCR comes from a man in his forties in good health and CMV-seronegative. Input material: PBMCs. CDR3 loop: CASSFRGSNYGYTF. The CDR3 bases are TGTGCCAGCAGCTTTAGGGGCTCTAACTATGGCTACACCTTC.